Following are 4 T cell receptor beta chains from one sample sequenced in a study of beta chain features in type 1 diabetes. Study-level findings and limits: The study found moderately but significantly shorter TCRB CDR3s in all four CD4+ subsets of Type 1 diabetes patients.

These TCRs are of unknown antigen specificity. The entirety of the isolated RNA underwent reverse transcription, so expressed TCRB transcripts were sequenced. TCRdb's table, derived via immunoSEQ multiplex PCR, lists solely in-frame clones and lacks some. The data contain about 260,000 clones, 24% of them seen just once; the ten biggest clones take up around 0.013%. Sequencing was carried out using naive CD4+ T cells from blood. The receptors shown here come from a woman aged 25-40 years with type 1 diabetes.

The gene calls are TRBV6-5 and TRBJ1-4; 7 bases are a match to TRBD1. The CDR3 consists of 15 residues. V lost 4 bases to trimming and J lost 5 bases; unmatched junction nucleotides: 7. Germline V CDR1 and CDR2: MNHEY, SVGAGI. Here the CDR3 reads CASSSLGTANEKLFF. In DNA, the CDR3 is TGTGCCAGCAGTTCCTTAGGGACAGCCAATGAAAAACTGTTTTTT.

Concerning this clone itself: At one end, the junction sequence differs from germline, possibly due to a read error. The rearrangement links TRBV30 to TRBJ2-2; TRBD2 aligns across 13 bases. In germline, CDR1 is GTSNPN, CDR2 SVGIG (reference sequence). This CDR3 region has 16 residues. CDR3: CAWSWGTSGNAGELFF. In DNA, the CDR3 is TGTGCCTGGAGTTGGGGGACTAGCGGGAACGCCGGGGAGCTGTTTTTT.

The chain recombines TRBV30 with TRBJ2-5; D ambiguous. V shed 7 bases and J shed 5 bases, with 11 bases lying between them. The germline V gene encodes CDR1 GTSNPN and CDR2 SVGIG (reference sequence). This CDR3 spans 11 amino acids. DNA for the CDR3: TGTGCCTCTAGTAGTGGGGAGACCCAGTACTTC. Protein product: CASSSGETQYF.

This clone was seen a handful of times. The CDR3 coding sequence is TGTGCCAGCACCGTAGCGGGCCGGGAGACCCAGTACTTC. This codes for CASTVAGRETQYF. This chain links TRBV6-6 with TRBJ2-5; the match to TRBD2 covers 7 bases. The CDR3 is 13 amino acids. Germline V CDR1 and CDR2: MNHNY, SVGAGI (reference sequence). V dropped 7 bases and J dropped 5; count of bases not matched to a gene: 7.